This entry lists 9 T cell receptor beta chains sequenced from one sample in a study of Graves' ophthalmopathy and Graves' hyperthyroidism. Investigators amplified TCR beta CDR3 regions from RNA transcripts. First-round RT-PCR relied on HTBI primers, and a second-round multiplex PCR came next. TCRdb re-derived calls from the multiplex PCR reads in MiXCR, one entry per CDR3 protein. The sample has under 350,000 distinct CDR3 sequences; about 17% are singletons. Sequenced: peripheral blood. All receptors derive from an adult man with Graves' ophthalmopathy.

As to this clonotype: The germline gene is not matched at one end of the junction; a read error may be the cause. The V and J genes are TRBV2 and TRBJ2-5; 7 nucleotides line up with TRBD1. Germline CDR1 SNHLY, CDR2 FYNNEI. The CDR3 spans 14 residues. Here the CDR3 reads CASGEQGNRETQYF. The DNA for the CDR3 is TGTGCCAGCGGTGAACAGGGGAACAGGGAGACCCAGTACTTC.

This clonotype showed up many times. This chain joins TRBV19 and TRBJ1-5, with a tentative D call TRBD1 (5 bases). From germline, CDR1 is LNHDA and CDR2 SQIVND (reference sequence). Trimming removed 5 bases at V and 7 bases at J, with 12 bases between. The CDR3 covers 13 residues. CDR3 protein: CASSRGLGQPQHF. The DNA for the CDR3 is TGTGCCAGTAGTCGGGGCCTAGGACAGCCCCAGCATTTT.

This chain joins TRBV6-1 and TRBJ2-5, with a possible D match to TRBD2 (6 bases). Germline V gene lookup returns CDR1 MNHNS and CDR2 SASEGT. Trimming took off 0 bases at V and 5 bases at J, with 13 bases between the two ends. CDR3 size: 15 residues. The CDR3 bases are TGTGCCAGCAGTGAAGCCCCGACTAGAGATGAGACCCAGTACTTC. It yields the protein CASSEAPTRDETQYF.

This clonotype was observed many times. J is TRBJ1-2 and V is TRBV28, with D maybe TRBD1 (5 bases). Germline V gene lookup returns CDR1 MDHEN and CDR2 SYDVKM. The CDR3 has 17 amino acids. Trimming left V 4 bases short and J 1 base short, with 19 bases between. The CDR3 loop reads CASSSDSLKWGNYGYTF. For the CDR3, the DNA is TGTGCCAGCAGTTCCGACAGCCTCAAATGGGGTAACTATGGCTACACCTTC.

This clonotype was seen ten or more times. The J gene is TRBJ2-2, the V gene TRBV14; perhaps TRBD1 as D (6 bases). CDR1 is SGHDN and CDR2 is FVKESK in the germline V gene. The CDR3 spans 14 residues. Trimming removed 3 bases at V and 4 bases at J, with 9 bases between. CDR3 region: CASSHRGGTGELFF. DNA for the CDR3: TGTGCCAGCAGCCACAGGGGTGGCACCGGGGAGCTGTTTTTT.

The chain recombines TRBV19 with TRBJ2-7; 7 nucleotides line up with TRBD2. V trimming: 5 bases; J trimming: 1 base; junction bases outside the gene matches: 8. CDR1 is LNHDA and CDR2 is SQIVND in the germline V gene (reference sequence). CDR3 length: 15 residues. CDR3 sequence reads: CASSPTSAGSYEQYF. For the CDR3, the DNA is TGTGCCAGTAGTCCAACCTCAGCGGGGTCCTACGAGCAGTACTTC. Based on the CDR3 plus reference TRBV19 and TRBJ2-7, the full variable domain is DGGITQSPKYLFRKEGQNVTLSCEQNLNHDAMYWYRQDPGQGLRLIYYSQIVNDFQKGDIAEGYSVSREKKESFPLTVTSAQKNPTAFYLCASSPTSAGSYEQYFGPGTRLTVT.

This clonotype was observed once. The chain carries TRBV6-1 and TRBJ1-2, with 7 bases matching TRBD1. The J segment lost 6 bases and the V segment lost 4 bases, leaving 11 bases of the junction unmatched. The V gene's germline CDR1 is MNHNS and CDR2 SASEGT. The CDR3 length is 15 residues. The CDR3 spells CASSGQGGASNGYTF. CDR3 sequence (DNA): TGTGCCAGCAGTGGCCAAGGGGGCGCGTCTAATGGCTACACCTTC.

This clonotype was detected ten times or more. V gene TRBV6-1 combines with J gene TRBJ2-5, with a weak D call TRBD2 (7 bases). In germline, CDR1 is MNHNS, CDR2 SASEGT. The CDR3 is 15 residues long. V lost 5 bases to trimming and J lost 4 bases, with 17 bases between them. The CDR3, as DNA: TGTGCCAGCAGTAGCAGGGGAGGGCCCTCAGAGACCCAGTACTTC. Its protein product is CASSSRGGPSETQYF.

This clonotype came up many times. The chain recombines TRBV7-9 with TRBJ2-7; 8 bases match TRBD2. The germline gives CDR1 SEHNR, CDR2 FQNEAQ (reference sequence). The length of the CDR3 is 14 residues. With 4 bases clipped from V and 4 bases from J, the junction kept 6 bases outside the gene matches. The CDR3 DNA is TGTGCCAGCAGCTCCGGGGGGGGAGCATACGAGCAGTACTTC. Its translation: CASSSGGGAYEQYF.